The T cell receptor beta chain under discussion was sequenced for a study of shared clonotypes between healthy human individuals. The CDR3 spans 15 residues. CDR1 MNHNS and CDR2 SASEGT come from the germline V gene. Trimming pared 0 bases from V and 3 bases from J, leaving 12 bases between. This table comes from immunoSEQ multiplex PCR, and its TCRdb copy is limited to in-frame clones, with some not included. The table records about 2.3 million clones, about nine tenths of them present only once. The TCR originated in a man aged 18 to 29 in good health. Some clones in this sample may be carry-over from other donors' samples. The material sequenced was naive CD4+ T cells from PBMCs. Subset denoted: CD45RA+ positively selected. V is TRBV6-1 and J is TRBJ2-7, with D unresolved. The CDR3 DNA follows: TGTGCCAGCAGTGAAGCAAGTTTTTGGGTCTACGAGCAGTACTTC. As protein: CASSEASFWVYEQYF.